This T cell receptor (beta chain) was sequenced in a study of T cell responses to AZD1222 COVID-19 vaccine (dated by TCRdb to the early 2020s). Turning to the overall study: A total of around 240 trial participants underwent TCR sequencing, of whom about 200 received two doses of AZD1222 and around 26 received two doses of the MenACWY control vaccine. Trial participants were enrolled by age into 18-55, 56-69 and 70-plus year subgroups, with approximately 150, 28 and 58 TCR-sequenced participants respectively. What the research found in general, with its limitations: CD4 TCRs associated with the vaccine covered the entire spike protein, and the dominant responses were in regions 160-218 and 743-854. The 56-69-year group was small, and its depth increase did not reach significance, likely because of low power. Participants were mostly white British and included more females than males, and it was suggested by the authors that clonal diversity may have been underestimated. Only a handful of AZD1222 recipients were SARS-CoV-2 seropositive at baseline, limiting conclusions about previously exposed vaccinees. Reportedly, almost half of the unique spike-specific TCRs recognized epitopes lying outside the regions that are mutated in the B.1.351 and B.1.1.7 variants. After two AZD1222 doses, spike-specific TCR breadth and depth were significantly higher than at day 0 and than in MenACWY recipients. Because no day 14 peak-response samples were available, the repertoires could be characterized only after the peak T cell response.

Per the germline V gene, MGHRA is the CDR1 and YSYEKL is the CDR2. The CDR3 runs 13 amino acids, cysteine and phenylalanine included. Only CDR3 DNA is held: 39 bases, read in frame from base 1. V and J are trimmed by 5 bases and 2 bases, and the gene matches miss 3 bases of the junction. This specimen's time point label, interpreted: baseline before first vaccination. According to the study, the label for this sample's treatment or condition signals: meningococcal conjugate vaccine given as trial control. The vaccinee samples were drawn from two UK trials, COV001 and COV002, one of which was a single-blind randomized controlled phase 2/3 trial testing AZD1222 (ChAdOx1 nCoV-19) in healthy adults. Trial participant PBMC samples were collected at day 0 and day 28 after the second dose for TCRbeta chain sequencing. The CDR3 regions of human TCRbeta chains were subjected to immunosequencing. In the authors' own workflow: Repertoire TCRs were matched against a reference library of SARS-CoV-2-specific TCRs generated with the MIRA antigen-specificity platform. Breadth was defined as the fraction of unique TCRs that were SARS-CoV-2-associated. Depth was defined as the fraction of total T cells that were SARS-CoV-2-associated. Each spike-specific TCR was assigned to its reactive spike region and to a CD4 or CD8 class using the MIRA data. Log10-transformed breadth and depth values were compared by one-way ANOVA with Sidak's multiple comparisons tests. The table comes from immuneACCESS by way of TCRdb, which keeps in-frame sequences with V and J called. Part of the clones is missing from these tables; in studies checked, under half for an unresolved V gene and the rest for unknown reasons. V and J calls and clone size are copied from that table; D and trimming were computed from the DNA. The sample yields under 150,000 clones; approximately 83% were counted once. Under 4.5% of the sample comes from the top ten.

Note on this clone: Its antigen is unknown. Base-call qualities are not available, and no considerably larger clone is one nucleotide away.

Here the sequenced sample was peripheral blood, taken on day 0 of MenACWY control vaccination. The receptor chain draws on TRBV4-1 and TRBJ2-7; TRBD1 fits 7 bases in the junction. The source is an adult in good health. The sequenced DNA is TGCGCCAGCAGCAAGACAGGGACCTACGAGCAGTACTTC. Its translation reads: CASSKTGTYEQYF.